The 2 T cell receptor beta chains below come from one sample, sequenced in a study of blood T cell repertoires in COVID-19. The protocol was immunoSEQ multiplex PCR, while the TCRdb copy is restricted to in-frame clones and leaves out a portion. The sample lists about 59,000 clones, roughly 85% occurring once. Sequenced sample: peripheral blood. The receptors derive from a human donor in a cohort sampled during active COVID-19.

This clone was counted a few times. The chain uses TRBV9 and TRBJ2-1; 9 bases are a match to TRBD1. Germline CDR1 SGDLS, CDR2 YYNGEE. The CDR3 covers 17 residues. The trim removed 2 bases at V and 7 bases at J, leaving 13 bases unmatched. The DNA for the CDR3 is TGTGCCAGCAGCGTTGGGCCCCCGGGACAGGGTAGAAATGAGCAGTTCTTC. Translating it yields CASSVGPPGQGRNEQFF.

The genes are TRBV7-7 and TRBJ2-3; TRBD2 matches at 7 bases. The germline CDR1 and CDR2 sequences are SSHAT and FNYEAQ (reference sequence). The CDR3 contains 15 residues. The V gene end was trimmed by 3 bases and the J gene end by 2 bases; junction bases not matched to a gene: 5. The CDR3 here is CASSLLGGTTDTQYF. For the CDR3, the DNA is TGTGCCAGCAGCTTGTTGGGGGGGACCACAGATACGCAGTATTTT.